Included here is one TCR beta chain sequence, with context. The target of this receptor is not known. Per-base quality was not reported, and no clone a single base away is much larger than it. Taken from cysteine to phenylalanine, the CDR3 has 16 residues. CDR3 DNA only is kept here, 48 bases in frame from base 1. At the junction V is shortened by 1 base and J by 3 bases; bases outside the gene matches: 8. CDR1 SGHVS and CDR2 FNYEAQ are derived from the germline V gene. This sample is drawn from a study of blood T cell repertoires in COVID-19 (dated by TCRdb to the early 2020s). Concerning the study at large: Samples covering the acute and convalescent phases of COVID-19 were provided by collaborators in the United States, Italy and Spain. The sample metadata nearly always contained a de-identified subject ID, COVID-19 status, age in years and sex. The prospective study material was composed of cDNA or gDNA derived from T cells, B-cell-depleted T cells, or PBMCs. Deeply sampled blood TCRbeta repertoires from subjects exposed to, actively infected with, or recovered from COVID-19 were included in the dataset. Samples came from the ongoing ImmuneRACE study (first 160 participants) plus 1,254 subjects from 6 global collaborators. HLA class I and class II types, where available, came from metadata supplied by the sample provider rather than from assay-based typing. The repertoires were made available in a free public database intended to serve as a resource for research on the immune response to SARS-CoV-2. What the authors observed across the whole study: Clinical and demographic metadata were provided uncurated, with the amount varying by source and participant.

The immunoSEQ Assay, a bias-controlled multiplex PCR, was used to amplify TCRbeta CDR3 regions from genomic DNA. The published analysis was carried out like this. Within the assay, amplification of reference gene primers was used to estimate how many nucleated cells each sample contained. Sequence reads were collapsed and filtered to measure the absolute abundance of every unique TCRbeta CDR3 rearrangement. Productive Simpson clonality was computed per sample as the square root of Simpson's diversity index over productive rearrangements. TCRdb re-hosts the immuneACCESS table, in-frame sequences only. Its copies lack some clones; in the studies checked, an unresolved V gene accounts for under half of them, and the cause for the rest is not known. V and J calls and clone size are as listed in that table; D and trimming were resolved from the DNA. This sample comprises over 150,000 clones, approximately 90% of them detected only once. The ten largest clonotypes hold 0.5% to 0.65% of the sample.

The collaborating institutions used their own protocols to collect whole blood in K2EDTA tubes. Collaborator samples were shipped for TCRbeta analysis as frozen whole blood, isolated PBMCs, or DNA extracted from either sample type. Sequenced: peripheral blood. The sequence joins TRBV7-6 to TRBJ1-1, with TRBD1 identical over 7 junction bases. This TCR was sampled from a man aged 50 or older with acute or convalescent COVID-19. The bases are TGTGCCAGCAGCTTAGTAGAGGGGGCATATGACACTGAAGCTTTCTTT. Translation gives CASSLVEGAYDTEAFF.